This T cell receptor beta chain is from a study of blood T cell repertoires in COVID-19. Clones were read by immunoSEQ multiplex PCR, and TCRdb kept only the in-frame ones, dropping some. The repertoire holds about 240,000 clones, with around 84% as singletons. The germline CDR1 and CDR2 sequences are KGHDR and SFDVKD. V gave up 4 bases and J gave up 0 bases; unmatched junction bases: 8. The CDR3 is 17 amino acids. The chain recombines TRBV24-1 with TRBJ1-5, with TRBD1 matching 7 bases. The source material was peripheral blood. The clonotype was recovered from a woman in her 70s with active or convalescent COVID-19. The DNA of the CDR3 is TGTGCCACCAGTGAGGCCGGGACAGCAAATAGCAATCAGCCCCAGCATTTT. Its protein is CATSEAGTANSNQPQHF.